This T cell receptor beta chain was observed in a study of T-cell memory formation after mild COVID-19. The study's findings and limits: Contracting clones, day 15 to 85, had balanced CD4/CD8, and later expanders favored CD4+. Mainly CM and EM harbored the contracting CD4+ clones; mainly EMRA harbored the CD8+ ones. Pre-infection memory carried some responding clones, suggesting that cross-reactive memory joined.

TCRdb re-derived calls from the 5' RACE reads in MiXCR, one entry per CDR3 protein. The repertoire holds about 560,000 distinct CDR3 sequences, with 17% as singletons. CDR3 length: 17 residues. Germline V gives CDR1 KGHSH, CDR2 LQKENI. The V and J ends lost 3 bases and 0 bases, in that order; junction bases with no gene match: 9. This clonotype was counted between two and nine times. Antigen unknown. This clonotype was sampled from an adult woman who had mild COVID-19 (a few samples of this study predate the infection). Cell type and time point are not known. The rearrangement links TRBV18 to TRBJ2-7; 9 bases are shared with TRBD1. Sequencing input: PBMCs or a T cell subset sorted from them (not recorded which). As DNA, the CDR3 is TGTGCCAGCTCACCGCCAACGGGACAGGGACGCTCCTACGAGCAGTACTTC. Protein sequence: CASSPPTGQGRSYEQYF.